This TCR beta chain originates from a study of Graves' ophthalmopathy and Graves' hyperthyroidism (dated by TCRdb to the late 2010s). About the full investigation: Peripheral blood was collected at initial diagnosis, prior to any treatment. To tell Graves' ophthalmopathy apart from Graves' hyperthyroidism, and to predict which patients would progress to ophthalmopathy, the study relied on TCR beta repertoire signatures. In total, 135 blood samples were TCR-sequenced: 40 to 45 ophthalmopathy, roughly 77 hyperthyroidism and approximately 17 hyperthyroidism-to-ophthalmopathy patients. To explore V-J signatures that separate ophthalmopathy from hyperthyroidism, a discovery set of 100 patients was enrolled, consisting of more than 40 with ophthalmopathy and around 57 with stable hyperthyroidism. For independent validation, a separate cohort was made up of 18 hyperthyroidism patients plus 17 patients who later progressed from hyperthyroidism to ophthalmopathy. T-cell repertoires of thyroid tissue and blood were compared in several hyperthyroidism patients. Once sampling was done, hyperthyroidism patients were given methimazole at a starting dose of 30 mg daily, while ophthalmopathy patients were given high-dose intravenous methylprednisolone. The approximately 95 discovery patients were divided at random into training and test sets in a 7:3 ratio. What the study reported, not specific to this receptor: No statistical method was used to predetermine the sample size, and group allocation was not hidden from the investigators. In validation, the model predicted ophthalmopathy progression with more than 55% sensitivity and approximately 72% specificity; around twelve predicted patients were CT-confirmed with GO in a median of approximately 6.5 months. Most of the expanded thyroid clonotypes with a frequency above 0.001 were also detected in blood, and it was suggested that the thyroid immune response may be reflected by blood repertoires. In cross-validation, the 13-signature model distinguished ophthalmopathy from stable hyperthyroidism with 87.88% sensitivity and 81.08% specificity, while in the test set the corresponding values were about 80% and 75%.

For repertoire sequencing, the TCR beta CDR3 regions were amplified from RNA transcripts. The first round of RT-PCR was done with HTBI primers and the Qiagen OneStep RT-PCR kit, and was followed by a second round of multiplex PCR, then size selection and purification. Libraries were sequenced paired-end with 100 bp reads on an Illumina HiSeq2000. As for the authors' bioinformatics: SOAPnuke was used to process the reads, removing any read that contained adapters or uncalled bases, had a mean Phred below 15, or lacked an exact match to the constant primer or identifier. COPE v1.2.5 was used to merge the high-quality paired reads. Unique nucleotide sequences were defined as clonotypes and aligned to IMGT TRB V, D and J references using MiTCR v1.1. Analysis was restricted to V-J combinations with a frequency above 0.0001, which covered about 99% of repertoires. For each V-J combination, a TCR clonal expansion and chaos score was defined as the ratio of F50 clonal expansion to chaos observed in the TCRdist matrix. Welch's t-statistics and random forest were used to reduce the features to about twelve V-J combinations, which were then used as input to a naive Bayes classifier. The similarity between thyroid and blood repertoires was quantified using the Morisita-Horn index. TCRdb cleaned the public reads at Q25 with fastp, built clones with MiXCR and kept in-frame beta chains. Each entry is one CDR3 protein sequence, shown with its most common DNA and genes. The V and J calls and clone size come from TCRdb's table, not from the authors' own analysis. The sample contains about 480,000 distinct CDR3 sequences, around an eighth of them found a single time. Of the sample, 8% to 10% falls within the top ten clones.

The germline V gene specifies SGHAT as CDR1 and FQNNGV as CDR2. Ends trimmed: V by 1 base, J by 0 bases; bases unmatched to a gene: 10. The cysteine opens and the phenylalanine closes a CDR3 of 18 amino acids. This entry keeps only the CDR3 DNA: 54 bases, framed from base 1. This clonotype was observed at least ten times. This receptor's antigen is unknown. Base quality data are lacking; no much larger clone is found one base away. Ophthalmopathy patients had moderately to severely active disease, Clinical Activity Score of at least 3, NOSPECS grade of at least 4, and disease duration under 3 months. Patients with other autoimmune diseases, uncontrolled infections, pregnancy or lactation were excluded. Diagnosis relied on clinical symptoms, serum thyroxine, TRAb, thyroid ultrasound and orbital computed tomography. Using Ficoll-Paque density gradient centrifugation, PBMCs were isolated from about 9.4 ml of fresh peripheral blood. Total RNA was extracted using Trizol reagent, and RNA quality was checked on an Agilent 2100 Bioanalyzer.

The receptor was derived from a woman in her twenties or thirties with Graves' ophthalmopathy. Donor details come from another sample of the same person, matched by shared clones. In this chain, TRBV11-2 is recombined with TRBJ2-5, with 8 bases aligning to TRBD2. The sequenced sample consisted of blood. The CDR3 reads as follows: CASSLVSPAGGYQETQYF. In nucleotides, the sequence is TGTGCCAGCAGCTTAGTCTCTCCGGCGGGGGGATACCAAGAGACCCAGTACTTC.